This T cell receptor beta chain is from a study of CD8 T cells in ankylosing spondylitis. One entry per CDR3 protein results from TCRdb running MiXCR on the 5' RACE reads. Of 350,000 to 400,000 distinct CDR3 sequences in the sample, 20% were seen once. This CDR3 is 18 amino acids long. Unmatched junction bases numbered 10, after V lost 0 bases and J lost 3 bases. The V gene's germline CDR1 is LGHNA and CDR2 YNFKEQ. The TCR sequence derives from a male donor with ankylosing spondylitis or in good health (not recorded which). This rearrangement joins TRBV4-2 to TRBJ2-3; 9 bases map to TRBD2. The sample taken for sequencing was blood, either unsorted or a sorted T cell fraction (not recorded which). The CDR3 region is CASSQEALRGGGTDTQYF. The CDR3 coding sequence is TGTGCCAGCAGCCAAGAAGCCCTCCGCGGGGGGGGGACAGATACGCAGTATTTT.